What follows describes a single TCR beta chain. Libraries were prepared by immunoSEQ multiplex PCR; TCRdb keeps only in-frame clonotypes and omits some of them. The sample contains about 130,000 clones, roughly nine tenths of which appear only once. This sample stems from a study of T cell responses to AZD1222 COVID-19 vaccine. The V gene's germline CDR1 is SGHTA and CDR2 FQGTGA. With 2 bases removed from V and 0 bases from J, the gap between germline ends came to 7 bases. The CDR3 spans 14 residues. The V and J genes are TRBV7-3 and TRBJ1-1, with D possibly TRBD1 on 5 matching bases. Sequencing used peripheral blood, obtained on day 0 of AZD1222 vaccination. The receptor comes from an adult in good health. CDR3 amino acids: CASSLGGMNTEAFF. The CDR3 region has the DNA TGTGCCAGCAGCTTAGGGGGGATGAACACTGAAGCTTTCTTT.